This section outlines one T cell receptor (beta chain) sequence together with its context. The CDR3 extends over 17 amino acids. Between the trimmed V and J ends, which lost 0 bases and 0 bases, there was a span of 11 bases. CDR1 is SGHVS, CDR2 FNYEAQ, per germline. Measured with immunoSEQ multiplex PCR; TCRdb has only the in-frame clones, and not every one. This table holds tens of thousands of clones, over 85% found once. The data were obtained in a study of T cell changes during pregnancy in multiple sclerosis. Sequencing was performed on peripheral blood, taken in the first trimester of pregnancy. This TCR was sampled from a female donor in good health, enrolled as a control in a pregnancy study. The chain is built from TRBV7-6 and TRBJ2-2; D is possibly TRBD1 (6 bases). For the CDR3, the DNA is TGTGCCAGCAGCTTAGCCGCCCACAGGGCGAACACCGGGGAGCTGTTTTTT. Amino acid sequence: CASSLAAHRANTGELFF. Full variable domain (missing parts from reference TRBV7-6 and TRBJ2-2): GAGVSQSPRYKVTKRGQDVALRCDPISGHVSLYWYRQALGQGPEFLTYFNYEAQQDKSGLPNDRFSAERPEGSISTLTIQRTEQRDSAMYRCASSLAAHRANTGELFFGEGSRLTVL.